The clone carrying this T cell receptor beta chain was recorded at least ten times. These data are taken from a study of breast tumors, draining lymph nodes, adjacent tissues. MiXCR was run by TCRdb on the multiplex PCR reads, yielding one entry per CDR3 protein. The table includes some 110,000 distinct CDR3 sequences, 30% detected once. V was cut by 4 bases and J by 4 bases, with 10 bases left in between. The CDR3 consists of 14 residues. Germline V gene data show CDR1 as MGHRA and CDR2 as YSYEKL. Samples came from axillary lymph nodes draining the breast cancer. The rearrangement links TRBV4-1 to TRBJ2-2, with D possibly TRBD2 on 6 matching bases. What was sequenced was axillary lymph node tissue. This clonotype was sampled from a female donor with breast cancer. Some clones in this sample may be carry-over from other donors' samples. The CDR3 here is CASSLGGSTGELFF. The CDR3 nucleotides read TGCGCCAGCAGCCTGGGGGGAAGCACCGGGGAGCTGTTTTTT.